The present entry profiles one T cell receptor beta chain with its context. Antigen unknown. Only in-frame clones appear in the TCRdb table, and some are missing; sequencing was by immunoSEQ multiplex PCR. Counted here are about 36,000 clones, roughly 80% occurring once; the ten biggest clones make up 6% to 8%. Sorted naive or memory CD4+ cells met CEF peptides for under eleven days. This entry belongs to a study of CD4 T cells in relation to SARS-CoV-2 and coronaviruses. Study information: After less than 11 days of antigen culture, PBMC TCR beta CDR3s were sequenced. Convalescent patients were 8 males and 4 females; two were Hispanic. Study-wide points: Memory recall responses, not primary responses primed in culture, are what the assay detects.

CDR1 and CDR2 (germline): MDHEN, SYDVKM. Trimming cost V 6 bases and J 2 bases, with 24 bases left between them. The CDR3 sequence is 18 residues long. This sequence joins TRBV28 and TRBJ2-3, with D maybe TRBD2 (6 bases). The sample comprised naive CD4+ T cells from PBMCs, cultured in vitro. This sample's subset: naive CD4+ T cells isolated by negative enrichment. The origin of this receptor is an adult with COVID-19. The CDR3 nucleotides read TGTGCCAGCAGCCTCCCGGGACTTTTCCCCACGTACACAGATACGCAGTATTTT. This codes for CASSLPGLFPTYTDTQYF. The full variable domain, completed using reference TRBV28 and TRBJ2-3, is DVKVTQSSRYLVKRTGEKVFLECVQDMDHENMFWYRQDPGLGLRLIYFSYDVKMKEKGDIPEGYSVSREKKERFSLILESASTNQTSMYLCASSLPGLFPTYTDTQYFGPGTRLTVL.